A single sample is the source of the 9 T cell receptor beta chains below, sequenced in a study of blood T cell repertoires in COVID-19. TCRdb keeps only in-frame clones here, not all; method: immunoSEQ multiplex PCR. The sample records 180,000 or so clones, 90% being singletons. The sample taken for sequencing was peripheral blood. The receptors come from a man aged 50 or older with acute or convalescent COVID-19.

The chain couples TRBV5-6 to TRBJ2-7; TRBD2 is a possible D gene (5 bases). CDR1 and CDR2 (germline): SGHDT, YYEEEE. V was trimmed by 2 bases and J by 3 bases, leaving 12 bases between them. This CDR3 spans 14 amino acids. CDR3 loop: CASSFTGSLYEQYF. CDR3 coding DNA: TGTGCCAGCAGCTTTACGGGGAGCCTCTACGAGCAGTACTTC.

V is TRBV27 and J is TRBJ1-6, with 7 bases matching TRBD1. The CDR3 covers 15 residues. The V gene end was trimmed by 4 bases and the J gene end by 7 bases; junction bases not matched to a gene: 7. From germline, CDR1 is MNHEY and CDR2 SMNVEV (reference sequence). CDR3 sequence (DNA): TGTGCCAGCAGTTCCCGACAGGGTAGGAATTCACCCCTCCACTTT. Protein product: CASSSRQGRNSPLHF.

This clone was seen just once. This chain uses TRBV5-4 with TRBJ2-3; D may be TRBD2 (6 bases). The CDR3 is made up of 16 amino acids. Trimming took off 0 bases at V and 0 bases at J, with 11 bases between the two ends. The germline V gene has CDR1 SGHNT and CDR2 YYREEE (reference sequence). In DNA form, the CDR3 reads TGTGCCAGCAGCTTGGCTAGCGCGGGGAGCACAGATACGCAGTATTTT. This codes for CASSLASAGSTDTQYF.

J is TRBJ2-7 and V is TRBV5-1; 7 nucleotides match TRBD1. The CDR3 runs 15 residues. The germline V gene encodes CDR1 SGHRS and CDR2 YFSETQ. V trimming: 4 bases; J trimming: 3 bases; junction bases outside the gene matches: 10. CDR3 in amino acids: CASSPGTATFYEQYV. The CDR3 bases are TGCGCCAGCAGCCCCGGGACAGCTACTTTCTACGAGCAGTACGTC.

The chain employs TRBV5-1 and TRBJ2-1, with D unclear. CDR3 length equals 12 residues. The V and J ends lost 4 bases and 2 bases respectively, with 4 bases between them. Germline CDR1 reads SGHRS; CDR2 reads YFSETQ. DNA for the CDR3: TGCGCCAGCAGCGCGACCTACAATGAGCAGTTCTTC. Translating it yields CASSATYNEQFF.

In DNA form, the CDR3 reads TGTGCCAGCAGCCCGGGACCCAGACAGGGGGCGATCACCGGGGAGCTGTTTTTT. The encoded protein is CASSPGPRQGAITGELFF. This chain links TRBV7-2 with TRBJ2-2; the match to TRBD1 covers 10 bases. J gave up 4 bases and V 5 bases, and 13 bases lay outside the gene matches. Looked up from germline, CDR1 is SGHTA and CDR2 is FQGNSA. CDR3 length equals 18 residues.

The chain couples TRBV25-1 to TRBJ2-2, with 7 bases matching TRBD1. The V and J ends lost 4 bases and 3 bases, in that order; junction bases with no gene match: 8. The CDR3 loop spans 16 amino acids. Germline CDR1 reads MGHDK; CDR2 reads SYGVNS. The CDR3 protein is CASSGQGGLYTGELFF. In nucleotides, the CDR3 is TGTGCCAGCAGTGGTCAAGGGGGCCTTTACACCGGGGAGCTGTTTTTT.

This chain uses TRBV2 with TRBJ1-5; 7 bases fit TRBD1. Germline lookup yields CDR1 SNHLY and CDR2 FYNNEI. The CDR3 consists of 16 residues. With 5 bases clipped from V and 0 bases from J, the junction kept 7 bases outside the gene matches. As DNA, the CDR3 is TGTGCCAGCAGTCCGACAGGGAGTTATAGCAATCAGCCCCAGCATTTT. Encoded protein: CASSPTGSYSNQPQHF.

The V and J genes are TRBV11-2 and TRBJ2-3; the match to TRBD1 covers 7 bases. V lost 0 bases to trimming and J lost 2 bases; unmatched junction nucleotides: 5. CDR1 and CDR2 from the germline V gene are SGHAT and FQNNGV. This CDR3 has 16 residues. This chain's CDR3 is CASSLESRGYTDTQYF. CDR3 coding DNA: TGTGCCAGCAGCTTAGAGTCCAGGGGGTACACAGATACGCAGTATTTT.